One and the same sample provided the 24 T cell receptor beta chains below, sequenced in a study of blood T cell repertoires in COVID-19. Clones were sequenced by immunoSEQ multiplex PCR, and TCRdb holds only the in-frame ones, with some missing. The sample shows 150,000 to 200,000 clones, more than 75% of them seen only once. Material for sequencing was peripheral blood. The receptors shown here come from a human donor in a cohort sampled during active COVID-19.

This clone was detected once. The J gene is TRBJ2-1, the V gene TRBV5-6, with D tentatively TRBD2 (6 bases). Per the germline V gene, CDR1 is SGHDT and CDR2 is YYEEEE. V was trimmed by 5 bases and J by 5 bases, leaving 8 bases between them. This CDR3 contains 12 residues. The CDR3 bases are TGTGCCAGCAGGCGGGACGACAATGAGCAGTTCTTC. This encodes CASRRDDNEQFF.

The CDR3 here is CATSRDRGHPYEQYF. The CDR3, as DNA: TGTGCCACCAGCCGGGACAGGGGGCACCCCTACGAGCAGTACTTC. The V and J genes are TRBV24-1 and TRBJ2-7; TRBD1 agrees at 12 bases. J lost 2 bases, V lost 7 bases, and 5 bases had no gene match. Per the germline V gene, CDR1 is KGHDR and CDR2 is SFDVKD. The CDR3 runs to 15 residues.

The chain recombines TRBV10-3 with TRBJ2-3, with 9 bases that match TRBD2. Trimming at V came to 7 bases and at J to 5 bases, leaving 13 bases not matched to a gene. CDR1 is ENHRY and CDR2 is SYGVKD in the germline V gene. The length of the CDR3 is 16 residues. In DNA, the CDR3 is TGTGCCATCAAGGTGGTCGGCGGGGGGGCAGGAGATACGCAGTATTTT. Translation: CAIKVVGGGAGDTQYF.

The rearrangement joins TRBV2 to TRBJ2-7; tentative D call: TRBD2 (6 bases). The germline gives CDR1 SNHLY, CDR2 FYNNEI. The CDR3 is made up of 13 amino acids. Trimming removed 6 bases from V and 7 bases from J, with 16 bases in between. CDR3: CASRGTLGGEQYF. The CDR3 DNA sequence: TGTGCCAGCAGAGGGACTCTCGGAGGTGAGCAGTACTTC.

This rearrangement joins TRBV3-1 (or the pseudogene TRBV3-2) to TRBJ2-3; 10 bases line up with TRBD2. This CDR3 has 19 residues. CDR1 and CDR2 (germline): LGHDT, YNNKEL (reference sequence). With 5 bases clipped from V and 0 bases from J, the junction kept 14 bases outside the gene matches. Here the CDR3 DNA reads TGTGCCAGCAGCGAAAGTTTGACTAGCGGGCCGTCTAGCACAGATACGCAGTATTTT. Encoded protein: CASSESLTSGPSSTDTQYF.

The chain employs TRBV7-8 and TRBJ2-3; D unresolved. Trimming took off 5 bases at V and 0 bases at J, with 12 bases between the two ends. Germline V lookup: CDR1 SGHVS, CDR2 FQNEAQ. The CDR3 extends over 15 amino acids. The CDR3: CASSVLRFSTDTQYF. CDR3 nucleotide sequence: TGTGCCAGCAGCGTTTTGAGGTTTAGCACAGATACGCAGTATTTT.

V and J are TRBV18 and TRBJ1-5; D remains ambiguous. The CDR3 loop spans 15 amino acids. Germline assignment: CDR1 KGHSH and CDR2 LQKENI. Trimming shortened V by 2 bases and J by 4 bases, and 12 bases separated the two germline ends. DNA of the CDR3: TGTGCCAGCTCACCAGGCGGGGTGGAAAATCAGCCCCAGCATTTT. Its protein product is CASSPGGVENQPQHF.

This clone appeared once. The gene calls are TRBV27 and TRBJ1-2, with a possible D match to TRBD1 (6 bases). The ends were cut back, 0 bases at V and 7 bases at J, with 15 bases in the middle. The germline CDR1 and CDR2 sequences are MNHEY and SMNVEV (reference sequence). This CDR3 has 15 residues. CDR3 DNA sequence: TGTGCCAGCAGTTTATCCCTCCGGGACACAACTGGCTACACCTTC. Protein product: CASSLSLRDTTGYTF.

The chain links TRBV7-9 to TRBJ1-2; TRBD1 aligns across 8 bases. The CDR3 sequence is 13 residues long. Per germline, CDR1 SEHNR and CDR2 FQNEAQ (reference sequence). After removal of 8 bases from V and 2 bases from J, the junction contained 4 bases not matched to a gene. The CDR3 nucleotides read TGTGCCAGCTCACGGACAGGGAACTATGGCTACACCTTC. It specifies CASSRTGNYGYTF.

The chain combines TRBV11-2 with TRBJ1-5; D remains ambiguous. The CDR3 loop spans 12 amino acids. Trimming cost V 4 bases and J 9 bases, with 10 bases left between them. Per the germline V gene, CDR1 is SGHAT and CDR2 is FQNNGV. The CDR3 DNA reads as TGTGCCAGCAGCTCAAGCAACGGGCCCCAGCATTTT. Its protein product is CASSSSNGPQHF.

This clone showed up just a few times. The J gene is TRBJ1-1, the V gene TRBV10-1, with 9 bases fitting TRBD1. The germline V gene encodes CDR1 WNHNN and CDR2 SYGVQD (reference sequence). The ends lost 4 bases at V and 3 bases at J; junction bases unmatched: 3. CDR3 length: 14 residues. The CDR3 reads CASSAGTGHTEAFF. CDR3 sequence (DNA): TGCGCCAGCAGTGCCGGGACAGGGCACACTGAAGCTTTCTTT.

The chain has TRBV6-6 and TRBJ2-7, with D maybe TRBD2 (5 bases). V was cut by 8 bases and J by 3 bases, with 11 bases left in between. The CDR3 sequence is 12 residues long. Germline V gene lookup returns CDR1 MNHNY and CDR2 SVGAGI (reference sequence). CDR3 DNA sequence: TGTGCCAGCGGAACTAGGAGCTACGAGCAGTACTTC. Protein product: CASGTRSYEQYF.

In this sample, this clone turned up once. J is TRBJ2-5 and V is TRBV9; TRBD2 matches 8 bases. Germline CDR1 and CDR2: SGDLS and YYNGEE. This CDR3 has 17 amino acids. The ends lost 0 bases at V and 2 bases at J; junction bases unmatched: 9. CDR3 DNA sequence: TGTGCCAGCAGCGTAGCTACGGGGGGGTCCATACAAGAGACCCAGTACTTC. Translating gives CASSVATGGSIQETQYF.

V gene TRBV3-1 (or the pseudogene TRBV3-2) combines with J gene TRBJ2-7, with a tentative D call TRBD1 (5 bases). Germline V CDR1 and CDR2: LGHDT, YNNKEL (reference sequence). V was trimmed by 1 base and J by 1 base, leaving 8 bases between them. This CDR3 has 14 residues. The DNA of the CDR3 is TGTGCCAGCAGCCAAGGCGCAGGGTCCTACGAGCAGTACTTC. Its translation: CASSQGAGSYEQYF.

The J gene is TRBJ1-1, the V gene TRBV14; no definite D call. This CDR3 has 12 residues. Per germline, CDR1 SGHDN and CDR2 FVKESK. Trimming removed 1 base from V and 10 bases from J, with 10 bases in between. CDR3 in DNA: TGTGCCAGCAGCCAAGGTCGGGTGGGAGCTTTCTTT. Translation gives CASSQGRVGAFF.

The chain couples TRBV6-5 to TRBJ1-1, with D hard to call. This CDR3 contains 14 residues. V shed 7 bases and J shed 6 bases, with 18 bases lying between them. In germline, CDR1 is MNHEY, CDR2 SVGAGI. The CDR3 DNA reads TGTGCCAGCACCCCACGAATCGGGAGGGCTGAAGCTTTCTTT. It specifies CASTPRIGRAEAFF.

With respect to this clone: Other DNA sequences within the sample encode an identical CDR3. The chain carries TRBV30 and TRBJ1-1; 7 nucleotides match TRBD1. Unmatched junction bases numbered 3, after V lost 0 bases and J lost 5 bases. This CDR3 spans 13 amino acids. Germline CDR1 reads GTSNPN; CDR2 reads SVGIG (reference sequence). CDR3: CAWSVGRGTEAFF. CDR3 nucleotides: TGTGCCTGGAGTGTTGGCAGGGGGACTGAAGCTTTCTTT.

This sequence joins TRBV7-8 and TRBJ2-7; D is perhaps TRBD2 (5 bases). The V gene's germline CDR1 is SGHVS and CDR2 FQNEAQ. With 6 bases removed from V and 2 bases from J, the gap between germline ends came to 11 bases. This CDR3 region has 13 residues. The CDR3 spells CASREADTYEQYF. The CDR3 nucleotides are TGTGCCAGCAGGGAGGCTGATACCTACGAGCAGTACTTC.

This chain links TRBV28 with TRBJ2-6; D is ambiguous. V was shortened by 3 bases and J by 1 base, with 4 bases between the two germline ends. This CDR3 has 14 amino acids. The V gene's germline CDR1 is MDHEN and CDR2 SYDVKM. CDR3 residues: CASSFNSGANVLTF. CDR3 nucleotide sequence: TGTGCCAGCAGTTTCAATTCTGGGGCCAACGTCCTGACTTTC.

The chain's CDR3 is CASSPRTGLIVGANVLTF. Written as DNA, the CDR3 is TGTGCCAGCAGCCCCAGGACAGGGTTGATAGTTGGGGCCAACGTCCTGACTTTC. The gene calls are TRBV7-2 and TRBJ2-6, with 8 bases aligning to TRBD1. V gave up 5 bases and J gave up 3 bases; unmatched junction bases: 12. The CDR3 spans 18 residues. Germline V gives CDR1 SGHTA, CDR2 FQGNSA.

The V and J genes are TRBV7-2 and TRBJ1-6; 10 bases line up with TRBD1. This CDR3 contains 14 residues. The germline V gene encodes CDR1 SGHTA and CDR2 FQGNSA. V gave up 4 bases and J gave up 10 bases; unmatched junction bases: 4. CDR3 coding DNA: TGTGCCAGCAGCTCCGGGACAGGGGTGTCACCCCTCCACTTT. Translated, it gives CASSSGTGVSPLHF.

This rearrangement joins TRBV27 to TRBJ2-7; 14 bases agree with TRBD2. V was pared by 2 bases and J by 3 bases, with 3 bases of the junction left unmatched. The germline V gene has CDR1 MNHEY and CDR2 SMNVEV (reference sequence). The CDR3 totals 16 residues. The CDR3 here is CASSLRLAGGIYEQYF. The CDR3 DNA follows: TGTGCCAGCAGTTTAAGACTAGCGGGAGGGATCTACGAGCAGTACTTC.

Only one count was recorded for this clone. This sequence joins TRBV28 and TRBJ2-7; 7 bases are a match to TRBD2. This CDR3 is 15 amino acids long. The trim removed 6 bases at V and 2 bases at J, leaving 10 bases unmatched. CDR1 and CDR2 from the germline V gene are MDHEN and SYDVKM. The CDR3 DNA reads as TGTGCCAGCAGCAAGGGAGGGCAGAGAACCTACGAGCAGTACTTC. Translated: CASSKGGQRTYEQYF.

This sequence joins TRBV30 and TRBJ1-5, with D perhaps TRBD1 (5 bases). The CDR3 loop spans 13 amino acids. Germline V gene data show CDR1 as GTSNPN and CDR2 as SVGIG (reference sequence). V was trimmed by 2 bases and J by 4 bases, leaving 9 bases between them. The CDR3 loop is CAWSSGGNQPQHF. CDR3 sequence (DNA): TGTGCCTGGAGTTCCGGGGGAAATCAGCCCCAGCATTTT.